The 3 T cell receptor beta chains presented below share a single source sample, sequenced in a study of control samples from healthy donors and cancer patients. Measured with immunoSEQ multiplex PCR; TCRdb has only the in-frame clones, and not every one. This table holds more than 85,000 clones, 88% found once. Sequences were obtained from PBMCs. The receptors come from a woman aged 55-70 years with lung cancer.

The rearrangement links TRBV10-3 to TRBJ2-7, with D maybe TRBD2 (7 bases). Trimming cost V 9 bases and J 6 bases, with 21 bases left between them. Looked up from germline, CDR1 is ENHRY and CDR2 is SYGVKD. The CDR3 extends over 14 amino acids. The CDR3 spells CAIGGGEQGAEQYF. For the CDR3, the DNA is TGTGCCATAGGGGGGGGAGAACAGGGTGCCGAGCAGTACTTC.

The rearrangement joins TRBV7-9 to TRBJ2-1, with 8 bases aligning to TRBD2. The CDR3 is 16 amino acids. Trimming cost V 11 bases and J 6 bases; bases outside gene matches: 18. Per germline, CDR1 SEHNR and CDR2 FQNEAQ (reference sequence). CDR3 in DNA: TGTGCCCCGCCGGGAGGGGTGTACTGGGGTACCAATGAGCAGTTCTTC. Translated, it gives CAPPGGVYWGTNEQFF.

This clone was observed at least ten times. The chain employs TRBV19 and TRBJ1-5; no clear D gene. CDR1 and CDR2 from the germline V gene are LNHDA and SQIVND (reference sequence). CDR3 length: 17 residues. With 3 bases removed from V and 4 bases from J, the gap between germline ends came to 19 bases. CDR3 sequence reads: CASSIAGSYATNQPQHF. Here the CDR3 DNA reads TGTGCCAGTAGTATCGCGGGGAGCTATGCAACTAATCAGCCCCAGCATTTT. The full variable domain, in which reference TRBV19 and TRBJ1-5 provide the parts outside the CDR3, is DGGITQSPKYLFRKEGQNVTLSCEQNLNHDAMYWYRQDPGQGLRLIYYSQIVNDFQKGDIAEGYSVSREKKESFPLTVTSAQKNPTAFYLCASSIAGSYATNQPQHFGDGTRLSIL.